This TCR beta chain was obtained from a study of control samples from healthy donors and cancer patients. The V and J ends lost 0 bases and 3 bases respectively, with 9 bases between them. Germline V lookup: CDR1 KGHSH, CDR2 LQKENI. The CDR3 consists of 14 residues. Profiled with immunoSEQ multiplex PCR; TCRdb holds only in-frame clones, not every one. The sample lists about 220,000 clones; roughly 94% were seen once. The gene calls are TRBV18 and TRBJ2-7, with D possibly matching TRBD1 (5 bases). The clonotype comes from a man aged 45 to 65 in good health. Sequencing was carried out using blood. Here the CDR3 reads CASSPPITGYEQYF. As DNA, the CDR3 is TGTGCCAGCTCACCACCGATAACAGGCTACGAGCAGTACTTC.